The 26 T cell receptor beta chains below all came from one sample that was sequenced in a study of identical twins' blood T cells. TCRdb recomputed calls from the 5' RACE reads with MiXCR, one row per CDR3 protein. The sample lists around 380,000 distinct CDR3 sequences; around 30% were seen once. The sequenced sample was PBMCs. All receptors derive from a woman between 18 and 49 years old in good health.

This clonotype has a handful of counts. The chain has TRBV20-1 and TRBJ1-2, with D maybe TRBD1 (6 bases). Trimming took off 1 base at V and 6 bases at J, with 15 bases between the two ends. CDR3 length: 14 amino acids. The germline gives CDR1 DFQATT, CDR2 SNEGSKA (reference sequence). Here the CDR3 reads CSARGGGRGDGYTF. DNA of the CDR3: TGCAGTGCTAGAGGGGGGGGCCGGGGCGATGGCTACACCTTC.

This chain links TRBV7-9 with TRBJ1-5, with a weak D call TRBD1 (5 bases). CDR1 is SEHNR and CDR2 is FQNEAQ in the germline V gene (reference sequence). This CDR3 comprises 18 residues. The V end was cut by 4 bases, the J end by 1 base, with 20 bases between. CDR3 amino acids: CASSSLRHDRQSNQPQHF. The DNA of the CDR3 is TGTGCCAGCAGCTCACTCAGGCACGACAGACAGAGCAATCAGCCCCAGCATTTT.

This clonotype was counted between two and nine times. The chain links TRBV27 to TRBJ2-2, with D hard to call. The V end lost 5 bases, the J end lost 4 bases, and 14 bases lay between the germline ends. The CDR3 covers 15 residues. Germline CDR1 reads MNHEY; CDR2 reads SMNVEV (reference sequence). The DNA for the CDR3 is TGTGCCAGCAGTATGCAGAAGAGTAGCACCGGGGAGCTGTTTTTT. Its protein is CASSMQKSSTGELFF.

The chain joins TRBV6-2 or TRBV6-3 to TRBJ2-2, with no clear D. This CDR3 contains 15 residues. Trimming took off 6 bases at V and 3 bases at J, with 14 bases between the two ends. CDR1 and CDR2 from the germline V gene are MNHEY and SVGEGT. CDR3 coding DNA: TGTGCCAGCAGCATCCTGGCGTCCTACACCGGGGAGCTGTTTTTT. It is translated as CASSILASYTGELFF.

The table lists this clonotype with a few counts. The chain has TRBV20-1 and TRBJ1-6, with D unclear. This CDR3 has 14 residues. Germline V gene data show CDR1 as DFQATT and CDR2 as SNEGSKA (reference sequence). Trimming shortened V by 5 bases and J by 7 bases, and 15 bases separated the two germline ends. The CDR3 DNA reads TGCAGTGCTGCGAATAGGGTTGGGAATTCACCCCTCCACTTT. Encoded protein: CSAANRVGNSPLHF.

The CDR3 sequence is CASSEYNRSGRSENEQFF. Written as DNA, the CDR3 is TGTGCCAGCAGTGAATATAATCGGAGCGGGAGATCGGAGAATGAGCAGTTCTTC. This rearrangement joins TRBV25-1 to TRBJ2-1; 8 bases agree with TRBD2. The CDR3 is 18 residues long. V dropped 0 bases and J dropped 7; count of bases not matched to a gene: 14. Germline CDR1 and CDR2: MGHDK and SYGVNS.

The CDR3 is CASSLETANSPLHF. CDR3 sequence (DNA): TGCGCCAGCAGCTTGGAGACAGCAAATTCACCCCTCCACTTT. The chain couples TRBV5-1 to TRBJ1-6; a possible D gene is TRBD1 (5 bases). V was cut by 0 bases and J by 7 bases, with 8 bases left in between. CDR1 SGHRS and CDR2 YFSETQ come from the germline V gene. The CDR3 sequence is 14 residues long.

The chain couples TRBV25-1 to TRBJ2-1; D ambiguous. With 4 bases removed from V and 9 bases from J, the gap between germline ends came to 7 bases. The germline CDR1 and CDR2 sequences are MGHDK and SYGVNS. The CDR3 is made up of 11 amino acids. For the CDR3, the DNA is TGTGCCAGCAGTGCTGCGGTTGAGCAGTTCTTC. Translating gives CASSAAVEQFF.

This clonotype was detected only once. The rearrangement links TRBV7-2 to TRBJ1-1; D unresolved. The CDR3 length is 14 residues. Per germline, CDR1 SGHTA and CDR2 FQGNSA. V shed 3 bases and J shed 1 base, with 9 bases lying between them. The CDR3 DNA is TGTGCCAGCAGCTTCCTGACCGGGAACACTGAAGCTTTCTTT. Protein product: CASSFLTGNTEAFF.

This clonotype appeared a few times. CDR3 in amino acids: CASSVGGGQGAYGYTF. The CDR3 nucleotides are TGTGCCAGCAGCGTCGGTGGAGGGCAGGGGGCTTATGGCTACACCTTC. This chain links TRBV9 with TRBJ1-2; 8 bases are a match to TRBD1. V trimming: 2 bases; J trimming: 5 bases; junction bases outside the gene matches: 11. Per the germline V gene, CDR1 is SGDLS and CDR2 is YYNGEE. The CDR3 covers 16 residues. Based on the CDR3 plus reference TRBV9 and TRBJ1-2, the full variable domain is DSGVTQTPKHLITATGQRVTLRCSPRSGDLSVYWYQQSLDQGLQFLIQYYNGEERAKGNILERFSAQQFPDLHSELNLSSLELGDSALYFCASSVGGGQGAYGYTFGSGTRLTVV.

The chain joins TRBV12-3 or TRBV12-4 to TRBJ2-3; D is unresolved. The V gene lost 5 bases and the J gene lost 0 bases, with 9 bases spanning the gap. The CDR3 runs to 14 residues. CDR3 region: CASSIGRSTDTQYF. Here the CDR3 DNA reads TGTGCCAGCAGTATCGGCCGTAGCACAGATACGCAGTATTTT.

This clonotype came up a few times. The chain recombines TRBV4-1 with TRBJ2-3; D remains ambiguous. The CDR3 length is 15 residues. Germline CDR1 is MGHRA and CDR2 is YSYEKL. Trimming left V 0 bases short and J 1 base short, with 8 bases between. CDR3 sequence reads: CASSQEWWGTDTQYF. CDR3 in DNA: TGCGCCAGCAGCCAAGAATGGTGGGGCACAGATACGCAGTATTTT.

Only a few counts were recorded for this clonotype. The chain uses TRBV20-1 and TRBJ1-5, with a possible D match to TRBD1 (5 bases). This CDR3 comprises 13 residues. Deletions cut 5 bases from V and 6 bases from J, with 14 bases between. CDR1 and CDR2 from the germline V gene are DFQATT and SNEGSKA (reference sequence). Written as DNA, the CDR3 is TGCAGTGCTGTAAGGGGTTGGGGTCAGCCCCAGCATTTT. This translates into CSAVRGWGQPQHF.

The chain carries TRBV5-1 and TRBJ2-4; TRBD1 agrees at 7 bases. The CDR3 has 16 residues. Unmatched junction bases numbered 7, after V lost 4 bases and J lost 0 bases. Germline CDR1 SGHRS, CDR2 YFSETQ. CDR3 DNA: TGCGCCAGCAGCCCTCTTGCAGGGGGAGCCAAAAACATTCAGTACTTC. This sequence encodes CASSPLAGGAKNIQYF.

This clonotype was counted only a few times. The rearrangement links TRBV10-1 to TRBJ2-3; D is unresolved. With 8 bases removed from V and 2 bases from J, the gap between germline ends came to 5 bases. The CDR3 loop spans 11 amino acids. In germline, CDR1 is WNHNN, CDR2 SYGVQD (reference sequence). The CDR3 DNA is TGCGCCAGCGGTAACACAGATACGCAGTATTTT. It yields the protein CASGNTDTQYF.

The chain employs TRBV10-3 and TRBJ1-2; 8 bases are a match to TRBD1. The germline V gene encodes CDR1 ENHRY and CDR2 SYGVKD. The CDR3 has 13 residues. Trimming removed 7 bases from V and 5 bases from J; junction bases left unmatched: 6. In nucleotides, the CDR3 is TGTGCCATCACCGGGACAGGAGGGTATGGCTACACCTTC. Protein product: CAITGTGGYGYTF.

This clonotype has a handful of counts. J is TRBJ1-1 and V is TRBV5-6; D remains unclear. There are 13 residues in the CDR3. V was pared by 2 bases and J by 7 bases, with 12 bases between. Germline CDR1 and CDR2: SGHDT and YYEEEE. The CDR3 DNA sequence: TGTGCCAGCAGCTTAAGTGGGCGTAGTGAAGCTTTCTTT. It encodes CASSLSGRSEAFF.

In DNA, the CDR3 is TGTGCCAGCAGCGAAGGTGATCGGACAGGGGATATGCGTGTCACCGGGGAGCTGTTTTTT. Protein: CASSEGDRTGDMRVTGELFF. The chain has TRBV21-1 and TRBJ2-2; TRBD1, the table's D call, was not compared with the DNA. TRBV21-1 is a pseudogene locus. There are 20 residues in the CDR3.

This clonotype occurred once. This may arise from a read error, as a much more abundant clone is one base away. The J gene is TRBJ2-3, the V gene TRBV11-2; D is ambiguous. Trimming left V 3 bases short and J 7 bases short, with 11 bases between. This CDR3 contains 13 residues. Germline CDR1 is SGHAT and CDR2 is FQNNGV. CDR3 DNA sequence: TGTGCCAGCAGCTTGAAGGCCATCCATACGCAGTATTTT. Protein product: CASSLKAIHTQYF.

The V and J genes are TRBV5-6 and TRBJ1-1; 12 bases match TRBD1. J gave up 0 bases and V 5 bases, and 8 bases lay outside the gene matches. There are 17 residues in the CDR3. Germline loops: CDR1 SGHDT, CDR2 YYEEEE. The CDR3 sequence is CASRRYGTGGLNTEAFF. CDR3 in DNA: TGTGCCAGCAGGCGATACGGGACAGGGGGCTTGAACACTGAAGCTTTCTTT.

This clonotype turned up a few times. This rearrangement joins TRBV7-6 to TRBJ2-1, with D possibly being TRBD2 (5 bases). This CDR3 spans 13 amino acids. V was pared by 6 bases and J by 8 bases, with 14 bases between. Looked up from germline, CDR1 is SGHVS and CDR2 is FNYEAQ. The CDR3 nucleotides read TGTGCCAGCAGTCCCCAGGAGGTTTATGAGCAGTTCTTC. This gives the protein CASSPQEVYEQFF.

The sample holds a few counts of this clonotype. J is TRBJ2-5 and V is TRBV12-3 or TRBV12-4; D may correspond to TRBD1 or TRBD2 (5 bases each). Trimming removed 3 bases at V and 5 bases at J, with 10 bases between. The CDR3 runs to 13 residues. This chain's CDR3 is CASSLGVAETQYF. CDR3 coding DNA: TGTGCCAGCAGTTTGGGGGTGGCGGAGACCCAGTACTTC.

This chain joins TRBV29-1 and TRBJ2-1; D unresolved. Per germline, CDR1 SQVTM and CDR2 ANQGSEA. The CDR3 sequence is 11 residues long. V dropped 0 bases and J dropped 8 bases, with 5 bases sitting between them. CDR3 bases: TGCAGCGTTGAAGATCTAGATGAGCAGTTCTTC. This encodes CSVEDLDEQFF.

The chain recombines TRBV29-1 with TRBJ1-2, with a weak D call TRBD1 (5 bases). The CDR3 totals 10 residues. CDR1 is SQVTM and CDR2 is ANQGSEA in the germline V gene. This chain's CDR3 is CSAGLEGYTF. CDR3 nucleotide sequence: TGCAGTGCAGGGTTGGAGGGCTACACCTTC.

The sample holds a few counts of this clonotype. The chain carries TRBV12-3 or TRBV12-4 and TRBJ1-6; no clear D. The V end was cut by 4 bases, the J end by 9 bases, with 13 bases between. This CDR3 spans 14 amino acids. CDR3 in DNA: TGTGCCAGCAGTTCCCGAACGTTAGGTTCACCCCTCCACTTT. Amino acids: CASSSRTLGSPLHF.

This clonotype was counted at least ten times. This sequence joins TRBV29-1 and TRBJ2-7; tentative D call: TRBD2 (5 bases). CDR1 is SQVTM and CDR2 is ANQGSEA in the germline V gene. The V and J ends lost 5 bases and 0 bases respectively, with 14 bases between them. There are 14 residues in the CDR3. The CDR3 loop is CSVRGFPLSYEQYF. DNA of the CDR3: TGCAGCGTTCGGGGATTCCCTCTCTCCTACGAGCAGTACTTC.